The clone carrying this T cell receptor (beta chain) appeared a few times. Its cognate antigen is unknown. The sample comes from a study of cytotoxic CD8 clonotypes in ibrutinib-treated CLL. Turning to the study itself: Mean per-sample yields comprised 255,043 productive templates and 75,000 to 95,000 productive rearrangements.

Germline CDR1 reads MNHNY; CDR2 reads SVGAGI (reference sequence). The length of the CDR3 is 14 residues. Trimming shortened V by 11 bases and J by 2 bases, and 19 bases separated the two germline ends. Overall study results and limits: Baseline clonality exceeded age-matched healthy donors and tracked circulating CD8+ T-cell counts.

A 1 in 200,000 to 1 in 1 million T cell depth was the sequencing target. Some clones are missing from TCRdb's copy, which holds only in-frame ones; the method was immunoSEQ multiplex PCR. The sample holds approximately 330,000 clones, roughly 85% seen once. Here the sequenced sample was PBMCs, taken before ibrutinib treatment. The V call is TRBV6-6, the J call TRBJ2-7; TRBD1 or TRBD2 may be the D gene (6 bases each). The clonotype was recovered from a human donor with chronic lymphocytic leukemia. CDR3 DNA: TGTGCCGCCTCCCTGGGGGGCCCTACCTACGAGCAGTACTTC. This codes for CAASLGGPTYEQYF.